The 15 T cell receptor beta chains below were found in one sample sequenced in a study of T cells in localized non-small cell lung cancer. The method was immunoSEQ multiplex PCR; TCRdb's version includes in-frame clones alone and lacks a portion of them. The data show roughly 25,000 clones, 90% to 95% seen once. Sequences were derived from peripheral blood, sampled before any cancer treatment. The receptors originated from a woman aged 35 to 75 with stage I lung adenocarcinoma.

The gene calls are TRBV10-1 and TRBJ2-2; no clear D. V was clipped by 8 bases and J by 1 base, with 5 bases between them. In germline, CDR1 is WNHNN, CDR2 SYGVQD (reference sequence). The CDR3 runs 12 residues. The CDR3 sequence: CASSGNTGELFF. The CDR3 bases are TGCGCCAGCTCTGGGAACACCGGGGAGCTGTTTTTT.

V gene TRBV19 combines with J gene TRBJ2-7; TRBD1 matches at 9 bases. With 5 bases clipped from V and 3 bases from J, the junction kept 8 bases outside the gene matches. This CDR3 contains 15 residues. Germline-derived CDR1 and CDR2 are LNHDA and SQIVND (reference sequence). The chain's CDR3 is CASSLRDRAIYEQYF. CDR3 sequence (DNA): TGTGCCAGTAGTCTCCGGGACAGGGCTATCTACGAGCAGTACTTC. The variable domain in full, with the rest retrieved from reference TRBV19 and TRBJ2-7, is DGGITQSPKYLFRKEGQNVTLSCEQNLNHDAMYWYRQDPGQGLRLIYYSQIVNDFQKGDIAEGYSVSREKKESFPLTVTSAQKNPTAFYLCASSLRDRAIYEQYFGPGTRLTVT.

The gene calls are TRBV19 and TRBJ1-2; D is undetermined. Trimming shortened V by 3 bases and J by 5 bases, and 16 bases separated the two germline ends. The CDR3 sequence is 15 residues long. The germline gives CDR1 LNHDA, CDR2 SQIVND (reference sequence). This chain's CDR3 is CASSMVGLVLYGYTF. DNA of the CDR3: TGTGCCAGTAGTATGGTAGGATTGGTCTTATATGGCTACACCTTC.

This clone was seen only once. This rearrangement joins TRBV19 to TRBJ2-3; TRBD1 is a possible D gene (5 bases). This CDR3 is built from 14 residues. The V end lost 2 bases, the J end lost 4 bases, and 10 bases lay between the germline ends. CDR1 is LNHDA, CDR2 SQIVND, per germline (reference sequence). The CDR3 loop reads CASSIQGRADTQYF. The DNA for the CDR3 is TGTGCCAGTAGTATACAGGGAAGGGCAGATACGCAGTATTTT.

The chain employs TRBV4-1 and TRBJ2-7; tentatively, D is TRBD1 or TRBD2 (5 bases each). Germline values: CDR1 MGHRA, CDR2 YSYEKL. Trimming left V 0 bases short and J 0 bases short, with 18 bases between. The CDR3 runs 18 residues. DNA for the CDR3: TGCGCCAGCAGCCAAGACGCGCATTTGGGACGGGCCTCCTACGAGCAGTACTTC. This gives the protein CASSQDAHLGRASYEQYF.

The chain couples TRBV7-8 to TRBJ2-1; 7 bases map to TRBD2. The CDR3 runs 15 residues. CDR1 SGHVS and CDR2 FQNEAQ come from the germline V gene. Trimming took 7 bases from V and 5 from J; bases not matched to a gene: 11. This chain's CDR3 is CASTPPLTSDNEQFF. For the CDR3, the DNA is TGTGCCAGCACCCCCCCCCTAACTAGCGACAATGAGCAGTTCTTC.

The chain combines TRBV9 with TRBJ2-7, with 8 bases matching TRBD2. The CDR3 has 16 amino acids. The germline CDR1 and CDR2 sequences are SGDLS and YYNGEE. V lost 0 bases, J lost 2 bases, and 7 bases stayed unmatched. CDR3 loop: CASSVDPREGPYEQYF. The CDR3, as DNA: TGTGCCAGCAGCGTAGATCCCCGGGAGGGCCCCTACGAGCAGTACTTC.

The chain recombines TRBV10-2 with TRBJ1-2; the match to TRBD1 covers 8 bases. The V gene's germline CDR1 is WSHSY and CDR2 SAAADI. The CDR3 extends over 15 amino acids. J was trimmed by 7 bases and V by 2 bases; bases with no gene match: 9. The CDR3 sequence: CASSERDRFFGGYTF. The CDR3 DNA reads as TGCGCCAGCAGTGAGAGGGACAGGTTTTTCGGTGGCTACACCTTC.

The gene calls are TRBV28 and TRBJ1-5; D is undetermined. The V gene's germline CDR1 is MDHEN and CDR2 SYDVKM. The CDR3 loop spans 13 amino acids. Trimming pared 2 bases from V and 0 bases from J, leaving 2 bases between. Written as DNA, the CDR3 is TGTGCCAGCAGTTTACATAGCAATCAGCCCCAGCATTTT. Protein product: CASSLHSNQPQHF.

J is TRBJ1-5 and V is TRBV7-9; perhaps TRBD1 as D (5 bases). The germline CDR1 and CDR2 sequences are SEHNR and FQNEAQ (reference sequence). V was trimmed by 5 bases and J by 0 bases, leaving 14 bases between them. This CDR3 comprises 16 residues. The CDR3 reads CASSPQGGGSNQPQHF. In DNA, the CDR3 is TGTGCCAGCAGCCCCCAGGGTGGGGGTAGCAATCAGCCCCAGCATTTT.

V usage is TRBV5-1 and J usage is TRBJ2-3, with D perhaps TRBD1 (5 bases). This CDR3 contains 15 residues. V dropped 0 bases and J dropped 1 base, with 9 bases sitting between them. Germline lookup yields CDR1 SGHRS and CDR2 YFSETQ. CDR3 residues: CASSLAGWGTDTQYF. CDR3 DNA sequence: TGCGCCAGCAGCTTGGCAGGGTGGGGCACAGATACGCAGTATTTT.

The CDR3 region is CASSVLPLQYF. For the CDR3, the DNA is TGTGCCAGCAGCGTATTACCCCTCCAGTACTTC. This sequence joins TRBV9 and TRBJ2-7; D is unresolved. This CDR3 contains 11 residues. Germline loops: CDR1 SGDLS, CDR2 YYNGEE. The V and J ends lost 1 base and 10 bases respectively, with 9 bases between them. Full variable domain (rest looked up from reference TRBV9 and TRBJ2-7): DSGVTQTPKHLITATGQRVTLRCSPRSGDLSVYWYQQSLDQGLQFLIQYYNGEERAKGNILERFSAQQFPDLHSELNLSSLELGDSALYFCASSVLPLQYFGPGTRLTVT.

V gene TRBV5-1 combines with J gene TRBJ2-5; 10 nucleotides match TRBD1. Germline CDR1 SGHRS, CDR2 YFSETQ. The length of the CDR3 is 16 residues. V lost 4 bases to trimming and J lost 1 base; unmatched junction nucleotides: 7. CDR3 in amino acids: CASSTGDRGLQETQYF. The CDR3, as DNA: TGCGCCAGCAGCACGGGGGACAGGGGACTCCAAGAGACCCAGTACTTC.

This chain links TRBV29-1 with TRBJ2-3; TRBD2 matches 12 bases. The CDR3 covers 15 residues. Germline CDR1 and CDR2: SQVTM and ANQGSEA. V lost 6 bases, J lost 0 bases, and 4 bases stayed unmatched. The CDR3 is CSVILAGGSTDTQYF. CDR3 nucleotide sequence: TGCAGCGTGATCCTAGCGGGAGGGAGCACAGATACGCAGTATTTT.

The chain carries TRBV19 and TRBJ1-1; maybe TRBD1 (5 bases). Germline CDR1 LNHDA, CDR2 SQIVND (reference sequence). This CDR3 contains 13 residues. This CDR3 is CSSCGAVGTEAFF. In DNA, the CDR3 is TGTAGCAGCTGCGGGGCGGTGGGCACTGAAGCTTTCTTT.